This T cell receptor (beta chain) appears in the sequencing data of a study of radiotherapy plus CTLA-4 blockade in lung cancer. Overall study context: Objective responses were documented in about 20% of patients, with disease control in approximately 31%.

Study conclusions and caveats: Radiotherapy was combined with ipilimumab, and tumor-derived TCR clones then expanded in blood. Reported findings show early blood T cell clone dynamics, with interferon-beta, best predicted response.

Some clones are missing from TCRdb's copy, which holds only in-frame ones; the method was immunoSEQ multiplex PCR. The sample holds 55,000 to 65,000 clones, just over 75% seen once. In this sample, this clone turned up once. Its antigen is as yet unknown. The clonotype comes from a human donor with non-small cell lung cancer who had a partial response to radiotherapy plus ipilimumab. The source was peripheral blood, collected from a patient treated with radiotherapy plus ipilimumab.

CDR3: CAISEHRAAGEGTQYF. CDR3 DNA: TGTGCCATCAGTGAGCACAGGGCGGCCGGTGAGGGTACGCAGTATTTT. The V and J genes are TRBV10-3 and TRBJ2-3, with D perhaps matching TRBD1 (6 bases). From germline, CDR1 is ENHRY and CDR2 SYGVKD. This CDR3 contains 16 residues. Trimming stripped 2 bases from V and 8 bases from J, with 20 bases between.